This T cell receptor (beta chain) was observed in a study of OX40 agonist ivuxolimab in advanced cancers. Some background on the complete study: Ivuxolimab, which targeted the costimulatory receptor OX40 (CD134), was an agonistic, fully human IgG2 monoclonal antibody. In the dose-escalation cohort, 82.7% of patients were male, and the mean age was roughly 60 years, with a range of 23 to 79. Partial responses occurred in three dose-escalation patients, of whom one had hepatocellular carcinoma and two had cutaneous melanoma. The paper covers the monotherapy dose-escalation part of the phase I ivuxolimab trial, which included N of about 50 patients. Intravenous ivuxolimab was administered to patients every 2 weeks at six dose levels: 0.01, 0.1, 0.3, 1.5, 3 and 10 mg/kg. The point of sequencing TCRbeta in the periphery was to test whether ivuxolimab changed TCR sequence diversity and drove clonal T-cell expansion. Among the roughly 50 dose-escalation patients, some 20 had hepatocellular carcinoma, 15 melanoma, 9 renal cell carcinoma and 9 head and neck cancer. Prior anti-PD-1, anti-PD-L1 or anti-CTLA-4 therapy was permitted, and approximately 42% of dose-escalation patients had received checkpoint inhibitors.

As to this clone: Its binding antigen is unknown. Per-base qualities were not stored, and no clone one base away is much larger.

The trial excluded patients who had a history of autoimmune disease or who were on systemic immunosuppression. Peripheral blood for TCR sequencing was drawn from every dose cohort at baseline, at cycle 4 day 1 and at cycle 7 day 1. The samples were drawn from a first-in-human, open-label, multicenter phase I dose-escalation trial of ivuxolimab. Adults with locally advanced or metastatic melanoma, renal cell carcinoma, hepatocellular carcinoma or head and neck squamous cell carcinoma were enrolled in the trial. Before TCR sequencing, CD4+ T cells and CD8+ T cells from peripheral blood were sorted into separate populations. The paper as a whole reports these results and caveats: Low levels of normalized T-cell clonal expansion were also seen in some patients who did not respond. In partial responders in the 0.1-3.0 mg/kg groups, normalized peripheral clonal expansion was found to be among the lowest, especially among CD8+ T cells. The antigen specificity of the peripheral T cells that underwent clonal expansion was not determined. At doses of 0.1 to 3.0 mg/kg, clonal expansion of both CD4+ and CD8+ T cells in blood was seen between baseline and week 6. After ivuxolimab, more expanded clones were found on average in CD8+ T cells than in CD4+ T cells.

Germline trimming: 5 bases from V, 8 bases from J; junction bases outside gene matches: 7. Reading from cysteine to phenylalanine, the CDR3 counts 14 amino acids. Only the CDR3 region is kept as DNA, spanning 42 bases read in frame from base 1. From the germline V gene, CDR1 is SGHTA and CDR2 is FQGNSA. Genomic DNA was isolated from the sorted cells so that the TCRbeta CDR3 region could be sequenced. The immunoSEQ Assay was used for sequencing of TCRbeta CDR3 regions. This immuneACCESS table, as held by TCRdb, lists in-frame sequences with V and J called but not all clones. Of the missing ones, under half trace to an unresolved V gene in checked studies; the others have no known cause. In all, the sample holds 85,000 to 90,000 clones, and roughly nine tenths of those were seen once. The ten largest clones take up around 1.1% of the sample.

The sample consisted of CD4+ or CD8+ T cells sorted from blood, taken in a trial of the OX40 agonist ivuxolimab. The rearranged chain carries TRBV7-2 and TRBJ2-1; 9 bases in the middle match TRBD2. The receptor's source is an adult with an advanced solid tumor such as melanoma, head and neck, liver or kidney cancer. This receptor has the CDR3 CASSRSGRIDEQFF. The DNA is TGTGCCAGCAGCCGTAGCGGGAGAATCGATGAGCAGTTCTTC.